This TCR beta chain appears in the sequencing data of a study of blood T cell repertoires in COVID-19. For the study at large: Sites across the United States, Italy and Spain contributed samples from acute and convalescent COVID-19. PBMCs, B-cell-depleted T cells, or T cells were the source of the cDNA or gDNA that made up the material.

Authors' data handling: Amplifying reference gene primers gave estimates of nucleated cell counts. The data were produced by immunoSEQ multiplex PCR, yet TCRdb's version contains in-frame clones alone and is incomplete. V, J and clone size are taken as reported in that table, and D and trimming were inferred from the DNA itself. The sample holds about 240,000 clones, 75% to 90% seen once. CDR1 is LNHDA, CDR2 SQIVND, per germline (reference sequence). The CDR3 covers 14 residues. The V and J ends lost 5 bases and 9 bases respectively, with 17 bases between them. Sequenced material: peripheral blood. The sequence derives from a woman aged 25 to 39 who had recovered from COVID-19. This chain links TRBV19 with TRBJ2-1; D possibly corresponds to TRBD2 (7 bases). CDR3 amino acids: CASSALAGEGEQFF. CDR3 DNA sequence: TGTGCCAGTAGTGCACTGGCAGGGGAGGGTGAGCAGTTCTTC.